Each of the 22 T cell receptor beta chains below was sequenced from the same sample in a study of patients and donors after allogeneic stem cell transplantation. Each CDR3 protein gets one entry after TCRdb re-called the RT-PCR reads with MiXCR. This sample yields 900,000 to 1,000,000 distinct CDR3 sequences, of which over 15% are seen a single time; around 6% belongs to the top ten. The specimen was blood, either unsorted or a sorted T cell fraction (not recorded which). These receptors were obtained from a human donor who was either an allogeneic HSCT recipient or a stem cell or donor lymphocyte infusion donor (not recorded which). It is not recorded whose cells these are; they may come from a transplant donor.

The rearrangement links TRBV19 to TRBJ2-1; D not resolved. The CDR3 has 13 amino acids. Trimming removed 7 bases from V and 8 bases from J, with 15 bases in between. Germline V gene sequence: CDR1 LNHDA, CDR2 SQIVND (reference sequence). In DNA form, the CDR3 reads TGTGCCAGTAATTTTGGGTTGCTTGATGAGCAGTTCTTC. It encodes CASNFGLLDEQFF.

The V and J genes are TRBV18 and TRBJ2-3; D is perhaps TRBD1 (6 bases). The V end lost 6 bases, the J end lost 2 bases, and 21 bases lay between the germline ends. Germline V gene data show CDR1 as KGHSH and CDR2 as LQKENI. The CDR3 is 17 residues long. The CDR3 nucleotides are TGTGCCAGCTCCCGCCTCAGGGGTGTCCCAAACACAGATACGCAGTATTTT. It specifies CASSRLRGVPNTDTQYF.

The sample holds many counts of this clonotype. The chain carries TRBV4-1 and TRBJ2-1; no clear D. V was pared by 1 base and J by 4 bases, with 14 bases between. CDR3 length: 16 residues. CDR1 is MGHRA, CDR2 YSYEKL, per germline. CDR3 nucleotide sequence: TGCGCCAGCAGCCAAGGGCCCCTACTCCCTTACAATGAGCAGTTCTTC. Amino acids: CASSQGPLLPYNEQFF.

J is TRBJ2-1 and V is TRBV20-1; D is possibly TRBD2 (6 bases). The CDR3 has 15 amino acids. Germline V lookup: CDR1 DFQATT, CDR2 SNEGSKA (reference sequence). Between the trimmed V and J ends, which lost 6 bases and 1 base, there was a span of 16 bases. The CDR3: CSAPDRDSSYNEQFF. CDR3 nucleotide sequence: TGCAGTGCCCCCGACCGGGACTCTTCCTACAATGAGCAGTTCTTC.

This rearrangement joins TRBV20-1 to TRBJ2-7; D may be TRBD2 (6 bases). The CDR3 covers 14 residues. Germline CDR1 and CDR2: DFQATT and SNEGSKA (reference sequence). V lost 1 base and J 0 bases, leaving 10 bases between the germline ends. The CDR3 loop is CSARASASSYEQYF. The CDR3 nucleotides are TGCAGTGCTAGAGCTAGCGCGAGCTCCTACGAGCAGTACTTC.

This clonotype occurred many times. The rearrangement links TRBV29-1 to TRBJ2-7, with TRBD1 matching 7 bases. This CDR3 region has 11 residues. Unmatched junction bases numbered 5, after V lost 7 bases and J lost 5 bases. From germline, CDR1 is SQVTM and CDR2 ANQGSEA. This chain's CDR3 is CSAADRDEQYF. The CDR3 DNA follows: TGCAGCGCCGCTGACAGGGACGAGCAGTACTTC.

The chain carries TRBV5-1 and TRBJ1-2; D not certain. This CDR3 is built from 14 residues. V gave up 3 bases and J gave up 4 bases, with 13 bases separating them. Germline lookup yields CDR1 SGHRS and CDR2 YFSETQ. CDR3 DNA sequence: TGCGCCAGCAGCTCCAGCCACAGCCTCTATGGCTACACCTTC. Encoded protein: CASSSSHSLYGYTF.

This clonotype was seen more than once but under ten times. J is TRBJ2-5 and V is TRBV19; 8 bases match TRBD2. Germline-derived CDR1 and CDR2 are LNHDA and SQIVND (reference sequence). V shed 4 bases, J shed 4 bases, and the junction held 5 bases outside the gene matches. This CDR3 contains 14 residues. CDR3 bases: TGTGCCAGTAGTACCTCGACTAGCGTAGAGACCCAGTACTTC. Its protein product is CASSTSTSVETQYF.

This chain links TRBV6-2 or TRBV6-3 with TRBJ1-6; tentatively, D is TRBD1 (5 bases). The V end was cut by 6 bases, the J end by 0 bases, with 18 bases between. Germline V gives CDR1 MNHEY, CDR2 SVGEGT. The CDR3 is made up of 18 amino acids. CDR3 nucleotides: TGTGCCAGCAGATTCTACGGGACCGCGAGCTCCTATAATTCACCCCTCCACTTT. It codes for CASRFYGTASSYNSPLHF.

The chain has TRBV12-3 or TRBV12-4 and TRBJ2-7; 9 bases map to TRBD2. The V and J ends lost 1 base and 0 bases, in that order; junction bases with no gene match: 13. This CDR3 contains 19 residues. CDR3 nucleotides: TGTGCCAGCAGTTTAGTGAATCCCGGGACTAGCCTTAACTCCTACGAGCAGTACTTC. Residues: CASSLVNPGTSLNSYEQYF.

This chain joins TRBV10-3 and TRBJ2-1; 12 bases line up with TRBD2. The CDR3 consists of 14 residues. The V gene end was trimmed by 6 bases and the J gene end by 9 bases; junction bases not matched to a gene: 6. Germline V gene data show CDR1 as ENHRY and CDR2 as SYGVKD. The CDR3 DNA sequence: TGTGCCATCAGGCGACTAGCGGGAGTTAGTGAGCAGTTCTTC. Protein: CAIRRLAGVSEQFF.

There are a few counts of this clonotype. This chain joins TRBV4-2 and TRBJ2-1; the D is unclear. Trimming left V 1 base short and J 0 bases short, with 7 bases between. Germline V lookup: CDR1 LGHNA, CDR2 YNFKEQ. This CDR3 contains 15 residues. The CDR3 loop is CASSQVRSSYNEQFF. The CDR3 DNA reads as TGTGCCAGCAGCCAAGTCAGGAGCTCCTACAATGAGCAGTTCTTC.

This clonotype was picked up a small number of times. The CDR3 region has the DNA TGTGCCAGCAGTGTTCAAGGGGGTAGCCAGAGAAACATTCAGTACTTC. It yields the protein CASSVQGGSQRNIQYF. The rearrangement links TRBV13 to TRBJ2-4; tentative D call: TRBD1 (6 bases). Germline values: CDR1 PRHDT, CDR2 FYEKMQ (reference sequence). V was pared by 6 bases and J by 6 bases, with 21 bases between. The CDR3 is 16 amino acids.

This clonotype was detected many times. The V and J genes are TRBV5-1 and TRBJ2-2; a possible D gene is TRBD2 (6 bases). Trimming removed 4 bases at V and 6 bases at J, with 13 bases between. This CDR3 has 14 residues. CDR1 and CDR2 from the germline V gene are SGHRS and YFSETQ. The CDR3 DNA follows: TGCGCCAGCAGCCTGGAGGGTAGCGCCGGGGAGCTGTTTTTT. Residues: CASSLEGSAGELFF.

This chain connects TRBV18 to TRBJ2-1; D unresolved. This CDR3 has 11 residues. V was trimmed by 3 bases and J by 8 bases, leaving 5 bases between them. Germline V gives CDR1 KGHSH, CDR2 LQKENI. CDR3 sequence: CASSPDHEQFF. The CDR3 DNA reads TGTGCCAGCTCACCCGATCATGAGCAGTTCTTC.

This chain joins TRBV5-1 and TRBJ2-5, with unresolved D. The CDR3 runs to 14 residues. From germline, CDR1 is SGHRS and CDR2 YFSETQ. The germline V and J ends were trimmed by 0 bases and 1 base, with 7 bases remaining between them. In DNA form, the CDR3 reads TGCGCCAGCAGCTTGGGGGTACGCCAAGAGACCCAGTACTTC. This codes for CASSLGVRQETQYF.

In its sample, this clonotype was seen a few times. This sequence joins TRBV13 and TRBJ2-5; tentative D call: TRBD1 (6 bases). CDR1 and CDR2 (germline): PRHDT, FYEKMQ (reference sequence). Trimming took 4 bases from V and 5 from J, leaving 11 bases between them. The CDR3 sequence is 13 residues long. The CDR3 nucleotides read TGTGCCAGCAGCTATACAGGGAAGGAGACCCAGTACTTC. It encodes CASSYTGKETQYF.

The chain recombines TRBV6-5 with TRBJ1-5, with D possibly TRBD1 on 6 matching bases. CDR1 is MNHEY and CDR2 is SVGAGI in the germline V gene. CDR3 length: 14 residues. The V end was cut by 2 bases, the J end by 4 bases, with 9 bases between. The chain's CDR3 is CASSYEGVNQPQHF. The CDR3, as DNA: TGTGCCAGCAGTTACGAGGGGGTGAATCAGCCCCAGCATTTT.

The V and J genes are TRBV12-3 or TRBV12-4 and TRBJ2-3; 11 nucleotides align to TRBD2. Germline trimming cut 6 bases from V and 0 bases from J; bases unmatched to any gene: 8. CDR3 length: 17 residues. CDR3 nucleotide sequence: TGTGCCAGCAGCTGGACGGGACTAGCGGCTAGCACAGATACGCAGTATTTT. Translating it yields CASSWTGLAASTDTQYF.

The chain carries TRBV29-1 and TRBJ2-2, with D possibly TRBD2 on 6 matching bases. Germline assignment: CDR1 SQVTM and CDR2 ANQGSEA. The V and J ends lost 0 bases and 6 bases respectively, with 17 bases between them. CDR3 length equals 16 residues. CDR3: CSVEDHREQAPGELFF. CDR3 bases: TGCAGCGTTGAAGATCACCGGGAGCAGGCTCCCGGGGAGCTGTTTTTT.

The chain employs TRBV24-1 and TRBJ2-6; D unresolved. CDR1 is KGHDR and CDR2 is SFDVKD in the germline V gene. The CDR3 is 18 residues long. Deletions cut 5 bases from V and 0 bases from J, with 16 bases between. Here the CDR3 DNA reads TGTGCCACCAGTGCCCACCCCCCGGATTACTCTGGGGCCAACGTCCTGACTTTC. Residues: CATSAHPPDYSGANVLTF.

A few counts support this clonotype. The V call is TRBV20-1, the J call TRBJ2-1; 11 bases agree with TRBD2. Germline V gives CDR1 DFQATT, CDR2 SNEGSKA (reference sequence). J gave up 5 bases and V 6 bases, and 6 bases lay outside the gene matches. The CDR3 loop spans 14 amino acids. CDR3 in amino acids: CSAGTSGTDNEQFF. In DNA, the CDR3 is TGCAGTGCCGGGACTAGCGGTACAGACAATGAGCAGTTCTTC.